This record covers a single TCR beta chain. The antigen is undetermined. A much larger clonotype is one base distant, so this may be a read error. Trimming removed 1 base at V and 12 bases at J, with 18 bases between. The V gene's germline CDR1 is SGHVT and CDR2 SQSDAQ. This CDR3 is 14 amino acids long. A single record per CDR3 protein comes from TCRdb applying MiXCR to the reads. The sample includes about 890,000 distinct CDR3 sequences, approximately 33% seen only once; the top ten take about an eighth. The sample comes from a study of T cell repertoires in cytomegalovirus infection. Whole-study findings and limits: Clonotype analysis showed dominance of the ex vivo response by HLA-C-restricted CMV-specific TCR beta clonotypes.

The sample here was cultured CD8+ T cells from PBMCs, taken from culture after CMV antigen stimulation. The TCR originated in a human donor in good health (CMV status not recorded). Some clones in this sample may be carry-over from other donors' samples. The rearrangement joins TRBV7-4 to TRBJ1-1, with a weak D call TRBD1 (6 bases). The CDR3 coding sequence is TGTGCCAGCAGCTTAGGACAGGTTATAATCGAAACTTTCTTT. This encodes CASSLGQVIIETFF.